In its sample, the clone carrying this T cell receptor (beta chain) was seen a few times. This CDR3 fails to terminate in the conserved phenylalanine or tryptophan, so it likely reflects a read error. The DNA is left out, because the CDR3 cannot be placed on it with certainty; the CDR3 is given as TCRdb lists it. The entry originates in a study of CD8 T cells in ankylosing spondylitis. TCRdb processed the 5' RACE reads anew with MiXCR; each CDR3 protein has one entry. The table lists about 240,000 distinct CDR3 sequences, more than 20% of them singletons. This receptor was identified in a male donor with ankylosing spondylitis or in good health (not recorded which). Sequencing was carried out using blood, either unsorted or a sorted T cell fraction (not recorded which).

Here the CDR3 reads CASSLLLREGSS. This chain connects TRBV6-4 to TRBJ2-7. Germline V gene lookup returns CDR1 MRHNA and CDR2 SNTAGT. The CDR3 numbers 12 amino acids, ends counted.